This T cell receptor (beta chain) is drawn from a study of shared clonotypes between healthy human individuals (TCRdb year 2020). Regarding the research as a whole: The cohort included a few men and a couple of women between 18 and 49 years of age. To estimate repertoire size and how much clonotypes are shared between individuals, the study performed deep sequencing of blood TCR repertoires from roughly five healthy adults. To increase sequencing depth and limit assay-specific biases, different laboratories used diverse techniques to prepare libraries and sequence TCR repertoires. Between about 0.94 and 8.9 billion PBMCs per donor were obtained by leukapheresis. For each donor, three plates each were used for CD4 naive and CD4 memory, two plates were used for CD8 naive, and one plate was used for CD8 memory.

The CDR3 measures 15 amino acids from cysteine to phenylalanine. The only DNA kept is the CDR3, 45 bases in frame from the first base. In the germline V gene, CDR1 corresponds to SGDLS and CDR2 to YYNGEE. V and J are truncated by 0 bases and 7 bases respectively, leaving an intervening sequence of 14 bases. The donors were healthy, HIV-negative adults who had no recently reported acute infections or vaccinations. Every donor was a Caucasian adult residing in Nashville, Tennessee, USA. CD4+ T cells were enriched through magnetic negative selection, after which naive cells were positively selected on CD45RA and the remaining negative fraction served as the memory subset. Blood was collected by leukapheresis, and PBMCs were isolated by Ficoll-Histopaque density gradient centrifugation and then cryopreserved in liquid nitrogen vapor phase. Analytical flow cytometry was used to check the purity and quantity of each magnetically sorted T cell population. Genomic DNA was isolated from each sorted fraction and quantified by UV absorbance on a Nanodrop 2000c.

Using the deep immunoSEQ assay, TCR CDR3 regions were amplified from genomic DNA by multiplex PCR. Extracted genomic DNA from each cell subset was distributed evenly across all wells of several immunoSEQ 96-well plates, and each plate was treated as a replicate. For sorted subsets, roughly 200 ng of genomic DNA, equivalent to some 30,000 T cell genomes, went into each replicate PCR. Purified libraries were quantified with a Qubit 3.0 fluorometer, sized on a Bioanalyzer 2100, and re-quantified with the KAPA Library Quantification kit. Every immunoSEQ 96-well plate was sequenced on a separate single-read 150-cycle Illumina NextSeq 550 flow cell. Per the original workflow: Because the immunoSEQ output included only junctional sequences and no quality scores, the filtering could not be the same as the filtering used for full-length reads. To assign V/J genes and CDR3, sequences were annotated against IMGT germline references using PyIR, a Python wrapper for IgBLAST v1.9. Reads were filtered out if the reads had weak V/J assignments (E-value above 1e-6), no CDR3, stop codons, out-of-frame junctions, or ambiguous translated residues. V3J clonotypes were defined as sequences sharing an identical inferred V gene, J gene, and CDR3 amino acid sequence. Percentage overlap between repertoires was computed as shared unique clonotypes divided by the size of the smaller repertoire. Richness of each repertoire was evaluated using RTK rarefaction, the Chao1 estimator, and Recon v2.1 estimates of unobserved clonotypes. OLGA was used to compute generation probabilities for all TCRbeta clonotypes that the gDNA method yielded from a few donors. TCRdb's version of the immuneACCESS table is confined to in-frame rearrangements and falls short of the full clone set. An unresolved V gene accounts for under half of the shortfall where checked; the remainder is of unknown origin. D and trimming come from the DNA, and the V and J calls and clone size come from that table. This sample has about 2.5 million clones in its table, and 92% of those were observed once. Around 0.35% of the sample is held by the ten biggest clonotypes.

Note on this clone: Its recognized antigen is unknown. No much larger clone is present one base from it, and per-base qualities are unavailable.

The study at large found these results: Sampling was limited to blood, and TCR repertoires in tissue likely differ from TCR repertoires in blood. Larger estimated clonotype richness was generally found for naive subsets than for memory subsets. The small number of donors limited the genetic and exposure-history diversity represented. Even with the large sequencing depth, rarefaction of the sorted-subset datasets indicated that sequencing was incomplete. Based on pairwise subsampling, the degree of clonotype sharing among donors was expected to be affected by sequencing depth. Compared with non-shared clonotypes, the clonotypes found in all four sorted-subset donors had higher generation probabilities. Sharing across a few donors was observed for 4.5% to 6.5% of naive CD4, under 4% of naive CD8, 2% to 2.5% of memory CD4, and about 0.39% of memory CD8 clonotypes.

The TCR comes from a man younger than 30 in good health. Some clones in this sample may be carry-over from other donors' samples. The sequenced material came from naive CD4+ T cells from PBMCs. The cell subset or site label here, explained by the study, means: CD45RA+ positively selected. The chain is assembled from TRBV9 and TRBJ1-5; TRBD1 is possibly the D segment (5 matching bases). The CDR3 has the sequence CASSVAPGAGQPQHF. In nucleotides, the sequence is TGTGCCAGCAGCGTAGCCCCCGGGGCAGGACAGCCCCAGCATTTT.